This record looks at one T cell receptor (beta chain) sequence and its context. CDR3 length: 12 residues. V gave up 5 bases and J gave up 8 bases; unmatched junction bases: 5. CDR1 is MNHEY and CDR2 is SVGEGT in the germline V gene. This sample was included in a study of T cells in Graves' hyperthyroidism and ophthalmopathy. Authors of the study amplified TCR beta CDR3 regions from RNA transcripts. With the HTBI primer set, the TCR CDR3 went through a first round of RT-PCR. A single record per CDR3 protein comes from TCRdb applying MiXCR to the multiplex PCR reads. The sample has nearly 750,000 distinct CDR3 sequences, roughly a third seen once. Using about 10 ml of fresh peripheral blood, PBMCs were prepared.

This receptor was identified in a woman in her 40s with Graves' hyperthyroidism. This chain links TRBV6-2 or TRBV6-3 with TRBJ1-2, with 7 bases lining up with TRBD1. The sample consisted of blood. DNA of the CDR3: TGTGCCAGCAGTCCCCGGGACAGAGGCTACACCTTC. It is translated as CASSPRDRGYTF.